This TCR beta chain was sequenced in a study of cytomegalovirus exposure and HLA in healthy donors. The primer mix had 60 Vbeta and 13 Jbeta primers. Using immunoSEQ multiplex PCR, the repertoire was profiled, and TCRdb retains in-frame clones only, with some absent. The sample records some 180,000 clones, around 76% being singletons. The ends were cut back, 8 bases at V and 4 bases at J, with 17 bases in the middle. Germline lookup yields CDR1 MGHDK and CDR2 SYGVNS. The CDR3 runs 15 residues. Sequenced material: PBMCs. The sequence was collected from a middle-aged man in good health and CMV-seronegative. V usage is TRBV25-1 and J usage is TRBJ2-2, with a weak D call TRBD1 (6 bases). The CDR3, as DNA: TGTGCCAGCGGACAAACAGGGTCGGGCACCGGGGAGCTGTTTTTT. Amino acid sequence: CASGQTGSGTGELFF.